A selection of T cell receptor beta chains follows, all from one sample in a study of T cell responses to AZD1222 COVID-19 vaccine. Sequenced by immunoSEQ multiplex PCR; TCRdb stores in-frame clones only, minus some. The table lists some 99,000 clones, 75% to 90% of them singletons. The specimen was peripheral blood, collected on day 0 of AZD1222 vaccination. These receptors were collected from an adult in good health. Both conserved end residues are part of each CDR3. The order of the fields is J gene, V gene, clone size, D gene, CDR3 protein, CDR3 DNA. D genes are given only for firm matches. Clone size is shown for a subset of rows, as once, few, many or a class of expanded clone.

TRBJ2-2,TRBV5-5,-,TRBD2,CASSLSLAGGDTGELFF,TGTGCCAGCAGCTTGAGCCTAGCGGGGGGAGACACCGGGGAGCTGTTTTTT
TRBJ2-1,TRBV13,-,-,CASSPPGPFNEQFF,TGTGCCAGCAGTCCCCCGGGACCCTTCAATGAGCAGTTCTTC
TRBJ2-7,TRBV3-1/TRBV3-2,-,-,CASSQDSEQYF,TGTGCCAGCAGCCAAGATTCCGAGCAGTACTTC
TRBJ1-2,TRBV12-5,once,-,CASAVGGDYGYTF,TGTGCTAGTGCCGTAGGTGGGGACTATGGCTACACCTTC
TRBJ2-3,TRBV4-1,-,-,CASSQGRALGDTQYF,TGCGCCAGCAGCCAAGGGCGGGCCCTGGGGGATACGCAGTATTTT
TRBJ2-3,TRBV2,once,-,CASRGGRESADTQYF,TGTGCCAGCAGGGGGGGACGGGAGAGCGCAGATACGCAGTATTTT
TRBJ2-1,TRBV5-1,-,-,CASRPDSSYNEQFF,TGCGCCAGCAGACCGGACAGCTCCTACAATGAGCAGTTCTTC
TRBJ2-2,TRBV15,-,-,CATSRGGNTGELFF,TGTGCCACCAGCAGAGGGGGGAACACCGGGGAGCTGTTTTTT
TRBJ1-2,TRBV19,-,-,CASRKGGNYGYTF,TGTGCCAGTAGGAAGGGGGGAAACTATGGCTACACCTTC
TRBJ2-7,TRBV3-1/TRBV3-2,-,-,CASSQGTANYEQYF,TGTGCCAGCAGCCAAGGGACAGCCAACTACGAGCAGTACTTC
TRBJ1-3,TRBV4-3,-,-,CASSQDPKSLGNTIYF,TGCGCCAGCAGCCAAGATCCGAAAAGCCTTGGAAACACCATATATTTT
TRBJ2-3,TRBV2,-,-,CASSGGGDTQYF,TGTGCCAGCAGTGGGGGTGGGGATACGCAGTATTTT
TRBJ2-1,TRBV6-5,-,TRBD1,CASSYRQGANEQFF,TGTGCCAGCAGTTACAGACAGGGGGCGAATGAGCAGTTCTTC
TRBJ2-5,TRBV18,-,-,CASSPQGKETQYF,TGTGCCAGCTCACCGCAGGGGAAAGAGACCCAGTACTTC
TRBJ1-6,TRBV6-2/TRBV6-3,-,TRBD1,CASSRYRGNNSPLHF,TGTGCCAGCAGTCGATACAGGGGGAATAATTCACCCCTCCACTTT